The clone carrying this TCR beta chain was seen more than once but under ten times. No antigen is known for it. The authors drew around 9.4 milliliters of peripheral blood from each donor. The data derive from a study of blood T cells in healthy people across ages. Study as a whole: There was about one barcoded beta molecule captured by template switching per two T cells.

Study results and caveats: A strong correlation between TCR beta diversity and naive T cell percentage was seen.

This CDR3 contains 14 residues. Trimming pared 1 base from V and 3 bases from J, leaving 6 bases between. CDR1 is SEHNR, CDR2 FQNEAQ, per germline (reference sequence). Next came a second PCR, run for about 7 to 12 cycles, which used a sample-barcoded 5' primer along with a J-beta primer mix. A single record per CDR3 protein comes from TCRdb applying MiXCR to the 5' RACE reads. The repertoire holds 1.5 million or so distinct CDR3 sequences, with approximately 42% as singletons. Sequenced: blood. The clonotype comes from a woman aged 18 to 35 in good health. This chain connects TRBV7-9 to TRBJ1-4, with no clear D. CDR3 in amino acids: CASSLELPNEKLFF. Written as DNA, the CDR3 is TGTGCCAGCAGCTTAGAACTACCTAATGAAAAACTGTTTTTT.